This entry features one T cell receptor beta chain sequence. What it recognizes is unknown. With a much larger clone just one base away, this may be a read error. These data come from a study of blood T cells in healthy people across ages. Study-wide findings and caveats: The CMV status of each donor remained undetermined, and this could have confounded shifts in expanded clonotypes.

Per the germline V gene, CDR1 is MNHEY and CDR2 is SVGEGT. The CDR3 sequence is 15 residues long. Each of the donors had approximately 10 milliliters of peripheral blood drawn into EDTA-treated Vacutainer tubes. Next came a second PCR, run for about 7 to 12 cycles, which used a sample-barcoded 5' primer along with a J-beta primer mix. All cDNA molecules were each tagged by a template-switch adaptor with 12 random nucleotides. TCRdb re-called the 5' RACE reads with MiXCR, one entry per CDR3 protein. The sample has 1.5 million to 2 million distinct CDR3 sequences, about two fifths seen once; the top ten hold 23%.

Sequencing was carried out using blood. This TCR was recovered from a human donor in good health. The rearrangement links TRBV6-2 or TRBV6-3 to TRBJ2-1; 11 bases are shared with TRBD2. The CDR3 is CASPSGGPRGNGQFF. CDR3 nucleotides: TGTGCCAGCCCTAGCGGGGGGCCAAGGGGCAATGGGCAGTTCTTC.